Shown below are 24 T cell receptor beta chains from a single sample sequenced in a study of blood T cell repertoires in COVID-19. Sequenced by immunoSEQ multiplex PCR; TCRdb stores in-frame clones only, minus some. The data show approximately 250,000 clones, with around 83% seen just once and approximately 2.4% held by the top ten. Sequencing used peripheral blood. Source of these receptors: a man in his forties who had recovered from COVID-19.

In its sample, this clone was seen once. The V and J genes are TRBV6-5 and TRBJ2-5, with D possibly being TRBD1 (5 bases). Germline V gene sequence: CDR1 MNHEY, CDR2 SVGAGI. Trimming removed 4 bases at V and 5 bases at J, with 8 bases between. The CDR3 runs 12 residues. The CDR3 DNA sequence: TGTGCCAGCAGTTCAGGGCGCGAGACCCAGTACTTC. This codes for CASSSGRETQYF.

The J gene is TRBJ2-5, the V gene TRBV7-2, with D possibly TRBD1 on 5 matching bases. Germline CDR1 is SGHTA and CDR2 is FQGNSA. This CDR3 comprises 13 residues. V was trimmed by 2 bases and J by 6 bases, leaving 10 bases between them. In nucleotides, the CDR3 is TGTGCCAGCAGCTTAAGGGGTCAACAGACCCAGTACTTC. Protein sequence: CASSLRGQQTQYF.

The chain carries TRBV6-1 and TRBJ1-1; tentative D call: TRBD1 (6 bases). Germline V gene data show CDR1 as MNHNS and CDR2 as SASEGT. This CDR3 spans 14 amino acids. The V end lost 6 bases, the J end lost 6 bases, and 17 bases lay between the germline ends. The CDR3 region is CASSRPRGFAEAFF. The CDR3, as DNA: TGTGCCAGCAGCCGACCGAGGGGGTTTGCTGAAGCTTTCTTT.

The chain links TRBV6-2 or TRBV6-3 to TRBJ1-6; perhaps TRBD1 as D (5 bases). The V end was cut by 6 bases, the J end by 13 bases, with 22 bases between. This CDR3 region has 15 residues. CDR1 and CDR2 (germline): MNHEY, SVGEGT. CDR3 protein: CASSRPGTHKGPLHF. In nucleotides, the CDR3 is TGTGCCAGCAGCAGGCCCGGGACTCACAAGGGGCCCCTCCACTTT.

J is TRBJ2-5 and V is TRBV3-1 (or the pseudogene TRBV3-2); a weak D match, TRBD2 (6 bases). Germline-derived CDR1 and CDR2 are LGHDT and YNNKEL (reference sequence). CDR3 length: 14 amino acids. Trimming left V 2 bases short and J 2 bases short, with 9 bases between. The CDR3 loop reads CASSQRDSQETQYF. In DNA, the CDR3 is TGTGCCAGCAGCCAAAGGGACTCACAAGAGACCCAGTACTTC.

This clone was seen just once. The V gene is TRBV12-5, the J gene TRBJ1-1; D gene ambiguous. This CDR3 is built from 17 residues. V gave up 0 bases and J gave up 1 base, with 15 bases separating them. CDR1 and CDR2 (germline): LGHNT, FRNRAP. CDR3 bases: TGTGCTAGTGGTTTGGTACTAGGGATGCGAGGGAACACTGAAGCTTTCTTT. It codes for CASGLVLGMRGNTEAFF.

The rearrangement joins TRBV30 to TRBJ1-1; D call uncertain. V lost 1 base, J lost 1 base, and 13 bases lay in between. CDR1 is GTSNPN, CDR2 SVGIG, per germline (reference sequence). This CDR3 region has 15 residues. This CDR3 is CAWSAPREGNTEAFF. CDR3 DNA: TGTGCCTGGAGTGCTCCAAGGGAGGGGAACACTGAAGCTTTCTTT.

The table lists this clone with a count of one. The rearrangement uses TRBV6-2 or TRBV6-3 and TRBJ1-2; 7 bases fit TRBD1. The CDR3 loop spans 15 amino acids. Germline V lookup: CDR1 MNHEY, CDR2 SVGEGT. V dropped 1 base and J dropped 4; count of bases not matched to a gene: 6. The CDR3 DNA sequence: TGTGCCAGCAGTTACTGGGACAGCTACTCCTATGGCTACACCTTC. This codes for CASSYWDSYSYGYTF.

The rearrangement links TRBV19 to TRBJ1-2; the match to TRBD1 covers 7 bases. Per the germline V gene, CDR1 is LNHDA and CDR2 is SQIVND (reference sequence). After removal of 1 base from V and 7 bases from J, the junction contained 12 bases not matched to a gene. The CDR3 sequence is 16 residues long. DNA for the CDR3: TGTGCCAGTAGTATAGTCGGGACAGACTCAATCTTTGGCTACACCTTC. Its protein product is CASSIVGTDSIFGYTF.

V gene TRBV9 combines with J gene TRBJ1-3, with D unresolved. V lost 10 bases and J lost 4, with 21 bases in between. The CDR3 extends over 15 amino acids. CDR1 is SGDLS and CDR2 is YYNGEE in the germline V gene. This chain's CDR3 is CAGQQRPTGGNTIYF. In DNA, the CDR3 is TGTGCCGGCCAACAGCGCCCAACGGGGGGAAACACCATATATTTT. The entire variable domain, with the rest obtained from reference TRBV9 and TRBJ1-3, is as follows: DSGVTQTPKHLITATGQRVTLRCSPRSGDLSVYWYQQSLDQGLQFLIQYYNGEERAKGNILERFSAQQFPDLHSELNLSSLELGDSALYFCAGQQRPTGGNTIYFGEGSWLTVV.

This CDR3 reads CASSLARWAGQGTEAFF. The CDR3 nucleotides are TGTGCCAGCAGCTTGGCCCGTTGGGCAGGGCAGGGCACTGAAGCTTTCTTT. The V and J genes are TRBV5-6 and TRBJ1-1, with a tentative D call TRBD1 (5 bases). Germline assignment: CDR1 SGHDT and CDR2 YYEEEE. Trimming pared 0 bases from V and 4 bases from J, leaving 19 bases between. The CDR3 length is 17 residues.

V is TRBV2 and J is TRBJ2-1; maybe TRBD1 (6 bases). V dropped 10 bases and J dropped 4 bases, with 20 bases sitting between them. There are 15 residues in the CDR3. CDR1 is SNHLY, CDR2 FYNNEI, per germline. The CDR3 DNA reads as TGTGCCATCTCTGGAGAGGCAGGGGCATACAATGAGCAGTTCTTC. This sequence encodes CAISGEAGAYNEQFF.

The chain recombines TRBV15 with TRBJ1-3; D gene ambiguous. The germline V gene has CDR1 LNHNV and CDR2 YYDKDF (reference sequence). Deletions cut 1 base from V and 2 bases from J, with 12 bases between. The CDR3 has 16 residues. The CDR3 here is CATSRGGWSTGNTIYF. CDR3 bases: TGTGCCACCAGCAGAGGTGGGTGGAGTACTGGAAACACCATATATTTT.

The chain combines TRBV7-9 with TRBJ2-1, with 7 bases lining up with TRBD2. The CDR3 length is 15 residues. Germline V gives CDR1 SEHNR, CDR2 FQNEAQ (reference sequence). J was trimmed by 7 bases and V by 1 base; bases with no gene match: 7. The CDR3 protein is CASSLDTTSTNEQFF. The CDR3 DNA reads TGTGCCAGCAGCTTAGATACGACTAGCACGAATGAGCAGTTCTTC.

This sequence joins TRBV5-1 and TRBJ2-1, with 10 bases aligning to TRBD1. The CDR3 has 15 amino acids. Germline CDR1 is SGHRS and CDR2 is YFSETQ. J gave up 4 bases and V 4 bases, and 5 bases lay outside the gene matches. As DNA, the CDR3 is TGCGCCAGCAGCCAGACAGGGGGCGGGTACAATGAGCAGTTCTTC. The encoded protein is CASSQTGGGYNEQFF.

The V gene is TRBV19, the J gene TRBJ2-2; possible D gene TRBD1, 6 bases. CDR1 is LNHDA and CDR2 is SQIVND in the germline V gene (reference sequence). Trimming took 5 bases from V and 0 from J, leaving 13 bases between them. The CDR3 consists of 16 residues. The CDR3 DNA sequence: TGTGCCAGTAGTCCGCAGGGGATTGCGAACACCGGGGAGCTGTTTTTT. Translation: CASSPQGIANTGELFF.

On this clone itself: Other DNA variants within this sample encode the same CDR3. J is TRBJ2-7 and V is TRBV19, with 11 bases lining up with TRBD1. The CDR3 has 14 residues. Germline lookup yields CDR1 LNHDA and CDR2 SQIVND (reference sequence). J gave up 3 bases and V 6 bases, and 4 bases lay outside the gene matches. The CDR3 spells CASSTGTGGYEQYF. Written as DNA, the CDR3 is TGTGCCAGTAGCACCGGGACAGGGGGCTACGAGCAGTACTTC.

This rearrangement joins TRBV7-2 to TRBJ1-1; a weak D match, TRBD1 (6 bases). The CDR3 has 13 amino acids. V shed 1 base and J shed 7 bases, with 10 bases lying between them. CDR1 SGHTA and CDR2 FQGNSA come from the germline V gene. The CDR3 loop is CASSLVRGGEAFF. CDR3 nucleotides: TGTGCCAGCAGCTTAGTTAGGGGGGGTGAAGCTTTCTTT.

The sample holds a few counts of this clone. The V and J genes are TRBV6-6 and TRBJ2-1; D might be TRBD2 (5 bases). The V end lost 5 bases, the J end lost 7 bases, and 24 bases lay between the germline ends. Germline lookup yields CDR1 MNHNY and CDR2 SVGAGI (reference sequence). The CDR3 length is 17 residues. DNA of the CDR3: TGTGCCAGCAGTCGTTCGGCCCGGGATGCCGCTTCTAATGAGCAGTTCTTC. It is translated as CASSRSARDAASNEQFF.

The gene calls are TRBV18 and TRBJ2-7; 10 bases match TRBD1. The CDR3 runs 14 residues. CDR1 and CDR2 (germline): KGHSH, LQKENI. After removal of 2 bases from V and 5 bases from J, the junction contained 3 bases not matched to a gene. The CDR3 loop is CASSPTGTGDEQYF. As DNA, the CDR3 is TGTGCCAGCTCACCAACCGGGACAGGGGACGAGCAGTACTTC.

This chain's CDR3 is CAARTADGEKLFF. CDR3 in DNA: TGTGCCGCCCGGACAGCCGACGGTGAAAAACTGTTTTTT. The V call is TRBV6-5, the J call TRBJ1-4; tentative D call: TRBD1 (6 bases). CDR1 and CDR2 from the germline V gene are MNHEY and SVGAGI. V gave up 11 bases and J gave up 7 bases, with 17 bases separating them. The length of the CDR3 is 13 residues.

The rearrangement uses TRBV30 and TRBJ1-1, with a possible D match to TRBD1 (6 bases). The CDR3 is 13 amino acids. Germline CDR1 is GTSNPN and CDR2 is SVGIG (reference sequence). The V end was cut by 3 bases, the J end by 0 bases, with 8 bases between. CDR3 coding DNA: TGTGCCTGGAGACAGGGCTTGAACACTGAAGCTTTCTTT. Translation: CAWRQGLNTEAFF.

This clone was found many times. This sequence joins TRBV30 and TRBJ2-5; 14 bases are a match to TRBD2. With V trimmed by 2 bases and J by 9 bases, 8 bases remained unmatched. The CDR3 runs to 15 residues. Germline V gene data show CDR1 as GTSNPN and CDR2 as SVGIG (reference sequence). CDR3 region: CAWSQGTSGGGAQYF. As DNA, the CDR3 is TGTGCCTGGAGTCAGGGGACTAGCGGGGGCGGGGCCCAGTACTTC.

V gene TRBV5-4 combines with J gene TRBJ2-5; TRBD1 agrees at 9 bases. The germline CDR1 and CDR2 sequences are SGHNT and YYREEE (reference sequence). The V and J ends lost 5 bases and 5 bases, in that order; junction bases with no gene match: 13. The CDR3 loop spans 16 amino acids. CDR3 sequence reads: CASSPSLGTGKETQYF. The DNA of the CDR3 is TGTGCCAGCAGTCCTTCGCTCGGGACAGGGAAGGAGACCCAGTACTTC.